This TCR beta chain was identified in a study of Tregs in tolerant kidney transplant recipients. TCRdb's table, derived via immunoSEQ multiplex PCR, lists solely in-frame clones and lacks some. The sample yields 200,000 to 300,000 clones, 84% seen once. The receptor was derived from a human donor in good health. Sample: CD4+ T cells from blood.

This chain's CDR3 is CAWSVFGSNPGNEQFF. The CDR3 DNA reads as TGTGCCTGGAGTGTATTTGGCAGCAACCCGGGGAATGAGCAGTTCTTC. The chain links TRBV30 to TRBJ2-1, with D possibly matching TRBD2 (5 bases). In germline, CDR1 is GTSNPN, CDR2 SVGIG (reference sequence). Trimming cost V 0 bases and J 7 bases, with 19 bases left between them. This CDR3 has 16 residues.